This TCR beta chain was sequenced for a study of shared clonotypes between healthy human individuals. General study points: Non-shared clonotypes had lower generation probabilities than clonotypes shared by all four sorted-subset donors.

CDR3 length: 15 amino acids. V dropped 2 bases and J dropped 2; count of bases not matched to a gene: 5. Germline loops: CDR1 MNHNY, CDR2 SVGAGI (reference sequence). The table came from immunoSEQ multiplex PCR; TCRdb's copy has only in-frame clones and leaves some out. The data hold 950,000 to 1,100,000 clones, with 78% observed a single time. Concerning this clone: Its antigen remains unknown.

Sequenced sample: memory CD4+ T cells from PBMCs. Subset here: CD45RA-negative fraction. The gene calls are TRBV6-6 and TRBJ1-1; 7 bases line up with TRBD1. This receptor was taken from a man aged 18 to 29 in good health. Some clones in this sample may be carry-over from other donors' samples. This chain's CDR3 is CASSYLGTANTEAFF. For the CDR3, the DNA is TGTGCCAGCAGTTACCTAGGGACAGCAAACACTGAAGCTTTCTTT.